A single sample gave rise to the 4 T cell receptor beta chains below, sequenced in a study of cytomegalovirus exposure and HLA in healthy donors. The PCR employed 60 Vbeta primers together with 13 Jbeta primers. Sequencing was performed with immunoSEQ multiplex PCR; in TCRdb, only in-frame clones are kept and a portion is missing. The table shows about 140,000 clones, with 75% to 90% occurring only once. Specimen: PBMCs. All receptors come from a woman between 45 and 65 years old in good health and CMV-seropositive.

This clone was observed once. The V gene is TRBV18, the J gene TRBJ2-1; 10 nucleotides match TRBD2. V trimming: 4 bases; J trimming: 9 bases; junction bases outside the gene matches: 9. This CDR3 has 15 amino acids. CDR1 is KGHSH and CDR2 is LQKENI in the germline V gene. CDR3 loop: CASSQSSGRSGEQFF. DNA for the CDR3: TGTGCCAGCTCACAATCTAGCGGGAGATCAGGTGAGCAGTTCTTC.

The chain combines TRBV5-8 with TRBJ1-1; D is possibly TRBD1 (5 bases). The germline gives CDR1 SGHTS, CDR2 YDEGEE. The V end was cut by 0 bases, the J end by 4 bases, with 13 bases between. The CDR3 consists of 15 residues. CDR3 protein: CASSLGGLWTTEAFF. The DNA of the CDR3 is TGTGCCAGCAGCTTGGGGGGCCTCTGGACCACTGAAGCTTTCTTT.

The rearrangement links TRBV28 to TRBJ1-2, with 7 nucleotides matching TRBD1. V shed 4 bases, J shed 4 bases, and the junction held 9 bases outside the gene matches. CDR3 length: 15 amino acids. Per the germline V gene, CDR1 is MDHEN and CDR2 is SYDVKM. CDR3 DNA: TGTGCCAGCAGTTCCTCCGGGACAGAATCCTATGGCTACACCTTC. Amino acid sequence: CASSSSGTESYGYTF.

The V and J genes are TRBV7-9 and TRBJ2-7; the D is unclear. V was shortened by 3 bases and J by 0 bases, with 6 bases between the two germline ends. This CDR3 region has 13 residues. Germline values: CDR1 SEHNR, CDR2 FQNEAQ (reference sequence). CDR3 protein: CASSFSGSYEQYF. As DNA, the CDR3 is TGTGCCAGCAGCTTTTCAGGCTCCTACGAGCAGTACTTC.